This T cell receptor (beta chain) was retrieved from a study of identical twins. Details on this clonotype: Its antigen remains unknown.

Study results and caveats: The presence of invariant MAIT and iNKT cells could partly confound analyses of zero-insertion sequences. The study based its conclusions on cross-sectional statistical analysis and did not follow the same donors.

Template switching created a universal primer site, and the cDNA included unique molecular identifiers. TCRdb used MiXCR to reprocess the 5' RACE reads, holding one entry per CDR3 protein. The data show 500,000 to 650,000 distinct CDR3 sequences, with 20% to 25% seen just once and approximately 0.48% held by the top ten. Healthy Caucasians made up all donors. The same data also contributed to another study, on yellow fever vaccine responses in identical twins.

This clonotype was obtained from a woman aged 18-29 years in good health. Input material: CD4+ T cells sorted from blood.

This chain's CDR3 is CASSGRDKKSNEQFF. The CDR3 DNA reads TGTGCCAGCAGTGGCCGGGACAAAAAGAGCAATGAGCAGTTCTTC. The chain couples TRBV6-1 to TRBJ2-1, with a possible D match to TRBD1 (6 bases). This CDR3 region has 15 residues. CDR1 is MNHNS, CDR2 SASEGT, per germline. The V end lost 4 bases, the J end lost 6 bases, and 16 bases lay between the germline ends.